The clone carrying this T cell receptor beta chain came up a few times. Its cognate antigen is unknown. The CDR3 sequence is 14 residues long. V lost 5 bases and J lost 1, with 12 bases in between. In germline, CDR1 is GTSNPN, CDR2 SVGIG (reference sequence). The donors, healthy Caucasians from Russia, were aged about 6 to 100. Researchers collected around 11 milliliters of peripheral blood from every single donor. The data derive from a study of blood T cells in healthy people across ages. The study's findings and limits: Both naive CD4+ cell counts and diversity were greater in long-lived donors than in aged donors. CMV infection status of these donors was not known.

Using a J-beta primer mix together with a sample-barcoded 5' primer, a second PCR was run for roughly 6 to 12 cycles. One entry per CDR3 protein results from TCRdb running MiXCR on the 5' RACE reads. The data contain about 1.5 million distinct CDR3 sequences, 35% to 45% of them singletons. This receptor was taken from a woman younger than 30 in good health. Sequencing was carried out using blood. The chain is built from TRBV30 and TRBJ2-1; D is ambiguous. The CDR3 DNA is TGTGCCTGGCGAAAAGAACCGTCCTACAATGAGCAGTTCTTC. Translation: CAWRKEPSYNEQFF.